The 26 T cell receptor beta chains below come from one sample, sequenced in a study of T-cell memory formation after mild COVID-19. MiXCR, run by TCRdb on the 5' RACE reads, gives a single entry per CDR3 protein. The repertoire has 300,000 to 400,000 distinct CDR3 sequences, roughly 13% of them found once; the top ten carry roughly 23%. Source material: PBMCs or a T cell subset sorted from them (not recorded which). Receptors were obtained from a man aged 18 to 29 who had mild COVID-19 (a few samples of this study predate the infection). Cell type and time point are not known.

This clonotype was seen a few times. The chain carries TRBV15 and TRBJ1-4; a weak D match, TRBD1 (6 bases). V was trimmed by 5 bases and J by 13 bases, leaving 14 bases between them. The CDR3 loop spans 12 amino acids. In germline, CDR1 is LNHNV, CDR2 YYDKDF (reference sequence). As DNA, the CDR3 is TGTGCCACCAGCGGATCCCAGACAGGACTGTTTTTT. This translates into CATSGSQTGLFF.

This clonotype was observed at least ten times. The chain couples TRBV2 to TRBJ2-6, with 10 bases fitting TRBD1. The CDR3 spans 16 residues. V was pared by 3 bases and J by 2 bases, with 1 base of the junction left unmatched. CDR1 is SNHLY, CDR2 FYNNEI, per germline. CDR3 region: CASSEGQGPGANVLTF. DNA for the CDR3: TGTGCCAGCAGTGAGGGACAGGGGCCTGGGGCCAACGTCCTGACTTTC.

This clonotype showed up just a few times. J is TRBJ2-7 and V is TRBV21-1; the table's D call, TRBD2, has no DNA check behind it. TRBV21-1 is annotated as a pseudogene. The CDR3 spans 14 residues. The CDR3 spells CASSRSGGADEQYV. In DNA, the CDR3 is TGTGCCAGCAGCAGGAGCGGGGGGGCCGACGAGCAGTACGTC.

This rearrangement joins TRBV30 to TRBJ2-1; D is unresolved. CDR1 and CDR2 from the germline V gene are GTSNPN and SVGIG (reference sequence). The CDR3 spans 11 residues. The CDR3 here is CASAPSGEQFF. In DNA, the CDR3 is TGTGCTAGTGCCCCCTCCGGAGAGCAGTTCTTC.

This chain links TRBV6-2 or TRBV6-3 with TRBJ2-2; perhaps D is TRBD1 or TRBD2 (5 bases each). Germline V gene data show CDR1 as MNHEY and CDR2 as SVGEGT. The CDR3 length is 15 residues. V was shortened by 2 bases and J by 1 base, with 8 bases between the two germline ends. Written as DNA, the CDR3 is TGTGCCAGCAGTTACGGGACGGTGAACACCGGGGAGCTGTTTTTT. Its translation: CASSYGTVNTGELFF.

This clonotype has a count of ten or more. The chain has TRBV7-9 and TRBJ1-1; 8 nucleotides match TRBD1. The CDR3 runs 13 residues. Looked up from germline, CDR1 is SEHNR and CDR2 is FQNEAQ (reference sequence). Losses at the gene ends were 6 bases for V and 4 bases for J; bases not matched to a gene: 4. CDR3 DNA: TGTGCCAGCAGTGCGGACAGGGCCACTGAAGCTTTCTTT. Its protein is CASSADRATEAFF. The full variable domain, rest sourced from reference TRBV7-9 and TRBJ1-1, is DTGVSQNPRHKITKRGQNVTFRCDPISEHNRLYWYRQTLGQGPEFLTYFQNEAQLEKSRLLSDRFSAERPKGSFSTLEIQRTEQGDSAMYLCASSADRATEAFFGQGTRLTVV.

The genes are TRBV20-1 and TRBJ2-1; the D is unclear. The V gene lost 7 bases and the J gene lost 10 bases, with 8 bases spanning the gap. Germline V gene lookup returns CDR1 DFQATT and CDR2 SNEGSKA (reference sequence). This CDR3 contains 9 residues. CDR3 in amino acids: CSVLREQFF. CDR3 DNA: TGCAGTGTACTCAGGGAGCAGTTCTTC.

This rearrangement joins TRBV6-6 to TRBJ1-5, with D possibly TRBD1 on 5 matching bases. The CDR3 is 14 residues long. Germline CDR1 reads MNHNY; CDR2 reads SVGAGI (reference sequence). V lost 7 bases and J 4 bases, leaving 14 bases between the germline ends. The CDR3 loop is CASITGGANQPQHF. CDR3 DNA sequence: TGTGCCAGCATTACAGGAGGGGCGAATCAGCCCCAGCATTTT.

Written as DNA, the CDR3 is TGTGCCAGCAGTGAGCGGGCCGCGTGGGAGACCCAGTACTTC. It specifies CASSERAAWETQYF. The chain is built from TRBV6-1 and TRBJ2-5; D possibly corresponds to TRBD2 (5 bases). V dropped 3 bases and J dropped 5 bases, with 13 bases sitting between them. Germline CDR1 and CDR2: MNHNS and SASEGT. This CDR3 is 14 amino acids long.

This clonotype was detected only a few times. This chain connects TRBV12-3 or TRBV12-4 to TRBJ1-6, with D hard to call. This CDR3 contains 15 residues. The V end was cut by 6 bases, the J end by 5 bases, with 14 bases between. The CDR3 region has the DNA TGTGCCAGCAGACCCCGGTCCGGGGATAATTCACCCCTCCACTTT. It yields the protein CASRPRSGDNSPLHF.

This clonotype was recorded many times. V gene TRBV20-1 combines with J gene TRBJ2-3; 13 bases agree with TRBD2. The V segment lost 5 bases and the J segment 8 bases; nucleotides outside the gene matches: 10. CDR1 is DFQATT, CDR2 SNEGSKA, per germline (reference sequence). The CDR3 runs to 15 residues. CDR3 amino acids: CSAALAGGGAATQYF. CDR3 nucleotide sequence: TGCAGTGCTGCACTAGCGGGGGGGGGAGCCGCTACGCAGTATTTT.

The gene calls are TRBV4-2 and TRBJ2-5, with 8 bases matching TRBD1. The CDR3 is 12 residues long. V trimming: 8 bases; J trimming: 5 bases; junction bases outside the gene matches: 4. The germline gives CDR1 LGHNA, CDR2 YNFKEQ. This chain's CDR3 is CASQDRAETQYF. The CDR3 DNA follows: TGTGCCAGCCAGGACAGGGCCGAGACCCAGTACTTC.

This clonotype was picked up many times. The V and J genes are TRBV7-2 and TRBJ1-5; D might be TRBD1 (5 bases). Germline V CDR1 and CDR2: SGHTA, FQGNSA. This CDR3 contains 14 residues. V gave up 5 bases and J gave up 2 bases, with 10 bases separating them. CDR3 in amino acids: CASSRGGGNQPQHF. CDR3 bases: TGTGCCAGCAGCCGGGGGGGTGGCAATCAGCCCCAGCATTTT. Filled out from reference TRBV7-2 and TRBJ1-5, the complete variable domain reads GAGVSQSPSNKVTEKGKDVELRCDPISGHTALYWYRQSLGQGLEFLIYFQGNSAPDKSGLPSDRFSAERTGGSVSTLTIQRTQQEDSAVYLCASSRGGGNQPQHFGDGTRLSIL.

This clonotype was detected only a few times. The chain combines TRBV6-6 with TRBJ2-6; the D is unclear. Germline CDR1 MNHNY, CDR2 SVGAGI (reference sequence). V lost 2 bases, J lost 3 bases, and 11 bases lay in between. The length of the CDR3 is 16 residues. The CDR3 here is CASSYPLGGGANVLTF. In nucleotides, the CDR3 is TGTGCCAGCAGTTACCCCCTAGGTGGTGGGGCCAACGTCCTGACTTTC.

Comments on this clonotype: Sequence at one end of the junction differs from germline and may be a read error. The rearrangement joins TRBV7-8 to TRBJ1-6; D is undetermined. The CDR3 loop spans 15 amino acids. Germline V CDR1 and CDR2: SGHVS, FQNEAQ. This chain's CDR3 is CAISVRTPGRSPLHF. In nucleotides, the CDR3 is TGTGCCATCAGCGTCCGGACTCCCGGACGCTCACCCCTCCACTTT.

This clonotype was observed a handful of times. This chain links TRBV25-1 with TRBJ2-1; D uncertain. V was cut by 10 bases and J by 0 bases, with 13 bases left in between. This CDR3 has 14 amino acids. The germline V gene has CDR1 MGHDK and CDR2 SYGVNS. CDR3 sequence (DNA): TGTGCCATCCCCGCCATCATCTCCTACAATGAGCAGTTCTTC. It encodes CAIPAIISYNEQFF.

The rearrangement links TRBV20-1 to TRBJ1-1; D unresolved. V was shortened by 0 bases and J by 1 base, with 3 bases between the two germline ends. Germline CDR1 DFQATT, CDR2 SNEGSKA (reference sequence). This CDR3 region has 12 residues. CDR3 region: CSARDRNTEAFF. The CDR3 DNA reads as TGCAGTGCTAGAGACAGGAACACTGAAGCTTTCTTT.

This sequence joins TRBV10-1 and TRBJ2-3; 10 bases map to TRBD2. V was clipped by 4 bases and J by 5 bases; unmatched bases: 6. CDR3 length: 15 residues. CDR1 and CDR2 from the germline V gene are WNHNN and SYGVQD (reference sequence). CDR3 nucleotide sequence: TGCGCCAGCAGTGGAGCGGGGGGGCTCAAAGATACGCAGTATTTT. The encoded protein is CASSGAGGLKDTQYF.

Only a few counts were recorded for this clonotype. J is TRBJ1-2 and V is TRBV27; a possible D gene is TRBD1 (5 bases). The germline V gene encodes CDR1 MNHEY and CDR2 SMNVEV (reference sequence). This CDR3 has 15 residues. The ends were cut back, 5 bases at V and 6 bases at J, with 19 bases in the middle. The DNA for the CDR3 is TGTGCCAGCAGTATAGCCGGGACGGGGTTGGATGGCTACACCTTC. It specifies CASSIAGTGLDGYTF.

CDR3 nucleotide sequence: TGTGCCAGCAGGCCCACTGGGACAGGCGGAGATACGCAGTATTTT. Translation: CASRPTGTGGDTQYF. This chain connects TRBV6-6 to TRBJ2-3; TRBD1 aligns across 8 bases. Unmatched junction bases numbered 10, after V lost 6 bases and J lost 5 bases. Germline CDR1 is MNHNY and CDR2 is SVGAGI (reference sequence). The CDR3 extends over 15 amino acids.

This clonotype was picked up many times. This chain connects TRBV5-1 to TRBJ1-6; D ambiguous. The germline V gene encodes CDR1 SGHRS and CDR2 YFSETQ. The CDR3 sequence is 13 residues long. The V end was cut by 4 bases, the J end by 10 bases, with 12 bases between. CDR3 DNA: TGCGCCAGCAGCAACTCCCCGGAGTCACCCCTCCACTTT. This translates into CASSNSPESPLHF.

This clonotype was recorded a few times. The chain carries TRBV6-2 or TRBV6-3 and TRBJ1-1; D is undetermined. The V gene's germline CDR1 is MNHEY and CDR2 SVGEGT. The CDR3 is 15 amino acids. V lost 3 bases to trimming and J lost 0 bases, with 11 bases between them. In DNA, the CDR3 is TGTGCCAGCAGTTATAGTAACAGACTGAACACTGAAGCTTTCTTT. Translation gives CASSYSNRLNTEAFF.

There are a few counts of this clonotype. The gene calls are TRBV3-1 and TRBJ2-5; 9 positions agree with TRBD1. CDR1 is LGHDT and CDR2 is YNNKEL in the germline V gene (reference sequence). This CDR3 is built from 15 residues. V lost 1 base, J lost 4 bases, and 4 bases stayed unmatched. CDR3 residues: CASSQVGQGIETQYF. DNA for the CDR3: TGTGCCAGCAGCCAAGTCGGACAGGGGATAGAGACCCAGTACTTC.

This clonotype has more than one count but fewer than ten. The gene calls are TRBV6-2 or TRBV6-3 and TRBJ2-7, with 10 bases fitting TRBD1. Germline trimming cut 8 bases from V and 9 bases from J; bases unmatched to any gene: 13. Germline CDR1 and CDR2: MNHEY and SVGEGT. The CDR3 extends over 14 amino acids. The CDR3 protein is CASRRTGQGKGQYV. The CDR3 DNA sequence: TGTGCCAGCCGTAGGACGGGACAGGGGAAAGGGCAGTACGTC.

CDR3: CATSSRGADGYTF. For the CDR3, the DNA is TGTGCCACCAGCAGTAGAGGGGCGGATGGCTACACCTTC. This chain links TRBV15 with TRBJ1-2, with D tentatively TRBD1 (5 bases). The CDR3 sequence is 13 residues long. Germline loops: CDR1 LNHNV, CDR2 YYDKDF (reference sequence). The V gene lost 3 bases and the J gene lost 6 bases, with 11 bases spanning the gap.

The chain combines TRBV6-2 or TRBV6-3 with TRBJ2-5, with TRBD1 as a possible D gene (5 bases). CDR1 is MNHEY, CDR2 SVGEGT, per germline. The CDR3 loop spans 14 amino acids. V lost 0 bases and J 4 bases, leaving 9 bases between the germline ends. The chain's CDR3 is CASSYSQVLETQYF. CDR3 bases: TGTGCCAGCAGTTACTCACAGGTTCTAGAGACCCAGTACTTC.